This T cell receptor beta chain is from a study of T cell changes during pregnancy in multiple sclerosis. Assay: immunoSEQ multiplex PCR; the TCRdb copy retains only in-frame clones and omits some. The table records approximately 84,000 clones, approximately 95% of them present only once. This clone is a singleton in its sample. The CDR3 runs 14 residues. Losses at the gene ends were 5 bases for V and 7 bases for J; bases not matched to a gene: 4. Germline CDR1 reads SGHTA; CDR2 reads FQGNSA. The clonotype was recovered from a female donor in good health, enrolled as a control in a pregnancy study. The sequenced sample was peripheral blood, obtained in the second trimester of pregnancy. The V and J genes are TRBV7-2 and TRBJ1-6; 8 bases align to TRBD1. The CDR3 protein is CASSTRQGNSPLHF. DNA for the CDR3: TGTGCCAGCAGCACTCGACAGGGGAATTCACCCCTCCACTTT.